This is a list of T cell receptor beta chains from one sample in a study of preoperative IRX-2 immunotherapy in early breast cancer. Only in-frame clones appear in the TCRdb table, and some are missing; sequencing was by immunoSEQ multiplex PCR. The sample carries under 45,000 clones, about 95% recorded once. Sequences were derived from tumor tissue, sampled after IRX-2 immunotherapy. Receptor source: a human donor with breast cancer. Each CDR3 is given with its conserved first and last residue. A D gene is named only where the DNA matches it firmly. Size is omitted from some rows. Given values are once, few, many or a class for expanded clones.

v_call: TRBV19; d_call: NA; j_call: TRBJ2-7; clone_size: NA; cdr3_nt: TGTGCCAGTAGTTCCGGGGGAAACGAGCAGTACTTC; cdr3_aa: CASSSGGNEQYF
v_call: TRBV7-6; d_call: NA; j_call: TRBJ2-3; clone_size: NA; cdr3_nt: TGTGCCAGCAGCGCCGAGGCAGGGTATAGCTCAGATACGCAGTATTTT; cdr3_aa: CASSAEAGYSSDTQYF
v_call: TRBV11-2; d_call: NA; j_call: TRBJ2-7; clone_size: NA; cdr3_nt: TGTGCCAGCAGCTTAAACCCCGGATACGAGCAGTACTTC; cdr3_aa: CASSLNPGYEQYF
v_call: TRBV6-1; d_call: NA; j_call: TRBJ1-2; clone_size: NA; cdr3_nt: TGTGCCAGCAGTTCAACGGGTCCTGATGGCTACACCTTC; cdr3_aa: CASSSTGPDGYTF
v_call: TRBV27; d_call: NA; j_call: TRBJ2-7; clone_size: NA; cdr3_nt: TGTGCCAGCAGTACACCGGGACACCCGTACGAGCAGTACTTC; cdr3_aa: CASSTPGHPYEQYF
v_call: TRBV5-1; d_call: NA; j_call: TRBJ2-2; clone_size: NA; cdr3_nt: TGCGCCAGCAGCTTAGGGAACACCGGGGAGCTGTTTTTT; cdr3_aa: CASSLGNTGELFF
v_call: TRBV13; d_call: NA; j_call: TRBJ2-7; clone_size: NA; cdr3_nt: TGTGCCAGCAGCCCTTCGCGGTCTTACGAGCAGTACTTC; cdr3_aa: CASSPSRSYEQYF
v_call: TRBV7-8; d_call: TRBD2; j_call: TRBJ2-1; clone_size: NA; cdr3_nt: TGTGCCAGCAGCTTACGTCCCAGCGGGAGTTATGGTGAGCAGTTCTTC; cdr3_aa: CASSLRPSGSYGEQFF
v_call: TRBV11-2; d_call: TRBD2; j_call: TRBJ2-7; clone_size: NA; cdr3_nt: TGTGCCAGCAGCTTAGGGGTGGTGACTAGCGGTGACGAGCAGTACTTC; cdr3_aa: CASSLGVVTSGDEQYF
v_call: TRBV5-5; d_call: NA; j_call: TRBJ1-1; clone_size: once; cdr3_nt: TGTGCCAGCAGCTTTGGTGGGGAGGGCACTGAAGCTTTCTTT; cdr3_aa: CASSFGGEGTEAFF
v_call: TRBV19; d_call: TRBD2; j_call: TRBJ2-2; clone_size: NA; cdr3_nt: TGTGCCAGTAGTATAAAGCGGGAGGTCACCGGGGAGCTGTTTTTT; cdr3_aa: CASSIKREVTGELFF
v_call: TRBV7-9; d_call: NA; j_call: TRBJ2-3; clone_size: NA; cdr3_nt: TGTGCCAGCAGCTTAATCGGAGATACGCAGTATTTT; cdr3_aa: CASSLIGDTQYF
v_call: TRBV7-2; d_call: NA; j_call: TRBJ2-7; clone_size: once; cdr3_nt: TGTGCCAGCAGCTTAAGTCAAGGGGTGCAGTACTTC; cdr3_aa: CASSLSQGVQYF
v_call: TRBV30; d_call: NA; j_call: TRBJ1-5; clone_size: NA; cdr3_nt: TGTGCCTGGAGTCGGAATAGCAATCAGCCCCAGCATTTT; cdr3_aa: CAWSRNSNQPQHF
v_call: TRBV7-3; d_call: NA; j_call: TRBJ2-1; clone_size: NA; cdr3_nt: TGTGCCAGCAGCTTAAATCGGGACGGATACAATGAGCAGTTCTTC; cdr3_aa: CASSLNRDGYNEQFF
v_call: TRBV13; d_call: NA; j_call: TRBJ2-6; clone_size: NA; cdr3_nt: TGTGCCAGCAGCTTAGGCCTTTGGTCGTTGGCCTCTGGGGCCAACGTCCTGACTTTC; cdr3_aa: CASSLGLWSLASGANVLTF
v_call: TRBV4-3; d_call: TRBD2; j_call: TRBJ2-3; clone_size: once; cdr3_nt: TGCGCCAGCAGCCAAGGACTAGCCGGACGGGATACGCAGTATTTT; cdr3_aa: CASSQGLAGRDTQYF
v_call: TRBV5-6; d_call: TRBD2; j_call: TRBJ2-7; clone_size: NA; cdr3_nt: TGTGCCAGCAGCTTGGGTGCTAGCGGGTACGAGCAGTACTTC; cdr3_aa: CASSLGASGYEQYF
v_call: TRBV18; d_call: NA; j_call: TRBJ1-4; clone_size: NA; cdr3_nt: TGTGCCAGCTCCCCGTTGGGGTTAGGAGAAAAACTGTTTTTT; cdr3_aa: CASSPLGLGEKLFF
v_call: TRBV7-8; d_call: TRBD2; j_call: TRBJ2-7; clone_size: NA; cdr3_nt: TGTGCCAGCAGCACGACTAGCGTGATTCGCGACGAGCAGTACTTC; cdr3_aa: CASSTTSVIRDEQYF
v_call: TRBV7-9; d_call: TRBD2; j_call: TRBJ2-2; clone_size: NA; cdr3_nt: TGTGCCAGCAGCTCCACTAGCGGGGGGTACACCGGGGAGCTGTTTTTT; cdr3_aa: CASSSTSGGYTGELFF
v_call: TRBV29-1; d_call: NA; j_call: TRBJ1-2; clone_size: NA; cdr3_nt: TGCAGCGTTCAGGGTGGGGGCGATGGCTACACCTTC; cdr3_aa: CSVQGGGDGYTF
v_call: TRBV7-9; d_call: TRBD2; j_call: TRBJ2-1; clone_size: NA; cdr3_nt: TGTGCCAGCAGCTCCTTAGCGGGAGGGCCCAATGAGCAGTTCTTC; cdr3_aa: CASSSLAGGPNEQFF
v_call: TRBV28; d_call: NA; j_call: TRBJ1-2; clone_size: NA; cdr3_nt: TGTGCCAGCACACCTCCTTTCGGTGGCTACACCTTC; cdr3_aa: CASTPPFGGYTF
v_call: TRBV27; d_call: NA; j_call: TRBJ1-5; clone_size: NA; cdr3_nt: TGTGCCAGCAGTGCACGGGACGCCCGGTCGCCCCAGCATTTT; cdr3_aa: CASSARDARSPQHF
v_call: TRBV7-9; d_call: TRBD1; j_call: TRBJ1-2; clone_size: once; cdr3_nt: TGTGCCAGCAGCTCCGGGACAGCCTTCTATGGCTACACCTTC; cdr3_aa: CASSSGTAFYGYTF
v_call: TRBV19; d_call: NA; j_call: TRBJ1-4; clone_size: NA; cdr3_nt: TGTGCCAGTCGAAGCGGGGGGCACGAAAAACTGTTTTTT; cdr3_aa: CASRSGGHEKLFF
v_call: TRBV11-2; d_call: TRBD1; j_call: TRBJ2-7; clone_size: NA; cdr3_nt: TGTGCCAGCAGCTCCCTACGAGGGGACAGGGCCTCCTACGGGCAGTACTTC; cdr3_aa: CASSSLRGDRASYGQYF
v_call: TRBV6-5; d_call: TRBD1; j_call: TRBJ2-1; clone_size: once; cdr3_nt: TGTGCCAGCAGAAACGACAGGGTCAACAATGAGCAGTTCTTC; cdr3_aa: CASRNDRVNNEQFF
v_call: TRBV7-2; d_call: NA; j_call: TRBJ1-3; clone_size: NA; cdr3_nt: TGTGCCAGCAGCTTGGCGGGGGGCTCGTCTGGAAACACCATATATTTT; cdr3_aa: CASSLAGGSSGNTIYF
v_call: TRBV19; d_call: NA; j_call: TRBJ1-5; clone_size: NA; cdr3_nt: TGTGCCAGTAGGATGAGGGGGGGCAATCAGCCCCAGCATTTT; cdr3_aa: CASRMRGGNQPQHF
v_call: TRBV7-3; d_call: NA; j_call: TRBJ2-6; clone_size: NA; cdr3_nt: TGTGCCAGCAGCTTGACAGACTCCTCTGGGGCCAACGTCCTGACTTTC; cdr3_aa: CASSLTDSSGANVLTF
v_call: TRBV18; d_call: NA; j_call: TRBJ2-1; clone_size: NA; cdr3_nt: TGTGCCAGCTCAGAAGGACTTGAGCAGTTCTTC; cdr3_aa: CASSEGLEQFF
v_call: TRBV7-9; d_call: NA; j_call: TRBJ2-1; clone_size: NA; cdr3_nt: TGTGCCAGCCGGACCTGGAGCTCCTACAATGAGCAGTTCTTC; cdr3_aa: CASRTWSSYNEQFF
v_call: TRBV27; d_call: NA; j_call: TRBJ1-5; clone_size: NA; cdr3_nt: TGTGCCAGCACTCCGGGACATGGAAGCAATCAGCCCCAGCATTTT; cdr3_aa: CASTPGHGSNQPQHF
v_call: TRBV19; d_call: TRBD2; j_call: TRBJ2-1; clone_size: NA; cdr3_nt: TGTGCCAGTAGTATAAGGGACTACTCCTACAATGAGCAGTTCTTC; cdr3_aa: CASSIRDYSYNEQFF
v_call: TRBV6-1; d_call: NA; j_call: TRBJ2-7; clone_size: NA; cdr3_nt: TGTGCCAGCAGAATCAGAGGGCTTAGCGGCTACGAGCAGTACTTC; cdr3_aa: CASRIRGLSGYEQYF
v_call: TRBV5-1; d_call: NA; j_call: TRBJ2-7; clone_size: NA; cdr3_nt: TGCGCCAGCAGCTCCCCTTGGGGCGGGGGCAACGAGCAGTACTTC; cdr3_aa: CASSSPWGGGNEQYF
v_call: TRBV13; d_call: TRBD2; j_call: TRBJ2-5; clone_size: once; cdr3_nt: TGTGCCAGCAGCTTTGCAGGACTAGCCACACCGGGGGGAGAGACCCAGTACTTC; cdr3_aa: CASSFAGLATPGGETQYF
v_call: TRBV7-2; d_call: NA; j_call: TRBJ2-7; clone_size: NA; cdr3_nt: TGTGCCAGCAGCTTAATGGGGGCGGGGTTATCCTACGAGCAGTACTTC; cdr3_aa: CASSLMGAGLSYEQYF
v_call: TRBV6-1; d_call: NA; j_call: TRBJ2-7; clone_size: once; cdr3_nt: TGTGCCAGCAGTCACACGAGCTCCTACGAGCAGTACTTC; cdr3_aa: CASSHTSSYEQYF
v_call: TRBV28; d_call: NA; j_call: TRBJ1-1; clone_size: NA; cdr3_nt: TGTGCCAGCAGTTGGGGACCGAGGAACACTGAAGCTTTCTTT; cdr3_aa: CASSWGPRNTEAFF
v_call: TRBV10-3; d_call: NA; j_call: TRBJ2-1; clone_size: NA; cdr3_nt: TGTGCCATCAGTGAACTAAGAGGTGTGGAGTACAATGAGCAGTTCTTC; cdr3_aa: CAISELRGVEYNEQFF
v_call: TRBV30; d_call: NA; j_call: TRBJ1-2; clone_size: NA; cdr3_nt: TGTGCCTGGAGTGGCAGCGTTGGTTTTTCGGGTGGCTACACCTTC; cdr3_aa: CAWSGSVGFSGGYTF
v_call: TRBV11-3; d_call: NA; j_call: TRBJ2-1; clone_size: NA; cdr3_nt: TGTGCCAGCAGCGAACGCGGGATGAGAGGTGAGCAGTTCTTC; cdr3_aa: CASSERGMRGEQFF
v_call: TRBV28; d_call: NA; j_call: TRBJ1-2; clone_size: NA; cdr3_nt: TGTGCCAGCAGTTTAATAAAAAATAACTATGGCTACACCTTC; cdr3_aa: CASSLIKNNYGYTF
v_call: TRBV4-3; d_call: NA; j_call: TRBJ2-7; clone_size: NA; cdr3_nt: TGCGCCAGCAGCCAAGATCCGGGCAGCCTATACGAGCAGTACTTC; cdr3_aa: CASSQDPGSLYEQYF
v_call: TRBV28; d_call: NA; j_call: TRBJ2-7; clone_size: NA; cdr3_nt: TGTGCCAGCAGTTGGGGCTTCTACGAGCAGTACTTC; cdr3_aa: CASSWGFYEQYF
v_call: TRBV19; d_call: NA; j_call: TRBJ2-3; clone_size: NA; cdr3_nt: TGTGCCAGTAGTATCAGTGGCAGGCCCACAGATACGCAGTATTTT; cdr3_aa: CASSISGRPTDTQYF
v_call: TRBV4-1; d_call: NA; j_call: TRBJ1-4; clone_size: NA; cdr3_nt: TGCGCCAGCAGCCTCGGAGGGGCGGGTAATGAAAAACTGTTTTTT; cdr3_aa: CASSLGGAGNEKLFF
v_call: TRBV2; d_call: NA; j_call: TRBJ2-1; clone_size: NA; cdr3_nt: TGTGCCAGCAGAGCGAACTGGGACCTCTTC; cdr3_aa: CASRANWDLF
v_call: TRBV6-1; d_call: NA; j_call: TRBJ2-6; clone_size: NA; cdr3_nt: TGTGCCAGCAGTGATAACATCTCTGGGGCCAACGTCCTGACTTTC; cdr3_aa: CASSDNISGANVLTF
v_call: TRBV18; d_call: NA; j_call: TRBJ1-2; clone_size: NA; cdr3_nt: TGTGCCAGCTCACCTGGGGAGTGGGGGACGACCTCCTTC; cdr3_aa: CASSPGEWGTTSF
v_call: TRBV4-2; d_call: TRBD1; j_call: TRBJ1-5; clone_size: NA; cdr3_nt: TGTGCCAGCAGCCAGACGAATGACAGGGGCGGTCAGCCCCAGCATTTT; cdr3_aa: CASSQTNDRGGQPQHF
v_call: TRBV2; d_call: NA; j_call: TRBJ2-7; clone_size: NA; cdr3_nt: TGTGCCAGCACTCCGGGGGGCGGTGGCGAGCAGTACTTC; cdr3_aa: CASTPGGGGEQYF
v_call: TRBV5-6; d_call: NA; j_call: TRBJ2-3; clone_size: NA; cdr3_nt: TGTGCCAGCAGCCACACGGCGCACACAGATACGCAGTATTTT; cdr3_aa: CASSHTAHTDTQYF